This TCR beta chain was recorded in a study of blood T cell repertoires in COVID-19. This CDR3 is built from 14 residues. The germline CDR1 and CDR2 sequences are MNHEY and SVGAGI. The germline V and J ends were trimmed by 6 bases and 2 bases, with 11 bases remaining between them. This table comes from immunoSEQ multiplex PCR, and its TCRdb copy is limited to in-frame clones, with some not included. Here the sample spans roughly 220,000 clones, 84% being singletons. The J gene is TRBJ2-1, the V gene TRBV6-5, with D perhaps TRBD1 (5 bases). Specimen: peripheral blood. This TCR came from a woman aged 55 to 70 with acute or convalescent COVID-19. The CDR3 loop is CASSKTGPYNEQFF. The CDR3 DNA is TGTGCCAGCAGCAAAACAGGTCCCTACAATGAGCAGTTCTTC.